What follows is one TCR beta chain and its context. The antigen is not known. The entry originates in a study of regulatory T cells in long-lasting Graves disease. Indicated time point: newly diagnosed GD, antithyroid drugs for less than 3 months. After RNA was extracted from PBMCs, the TCR library was made from it. Combining iRepertoire HTBI primers with Arm-PCR of CDR3 regions, the authors built TCR beta libraries. MiXCR, run by TCRdb on the multiplex PCR reads, gives a single entry per CDR3 protein. The sample carries 500,000 to 700,000 distinct CDR3 sequences, 16% recorded once. Study-wide points: More public clonotypes were shared by persistent patients (about 3,000) than by new patients (more than 950).

This CDR3 spans 16 amino acids. J gave up 8 bases and V 3 bases, and 11 bases lay outside the gene matches. In addition, the sample was reused for a study of T cells in Graves' hyperthyroidism and ophthalmopathy.

The J gene is TRBJ2-1, the V gene TRBV12-3 or TRBV12-4, with 9 bases aligning to TRBD2. The sample in question was peripheral blood mononuclear cells (PBMCs), obtained at new diagnosis, from a patient treated with antithyroid drugs. The receptor was isolated from a woman younger than 45 with Graves disease. The CDR3 reads CASSFEGKLAGDEQFF. The CDR3, as DNA: TGTGCCAGCAGTTTTGAGGGTAAACTAGCGGGCGATGAGCAGTTCTTC.